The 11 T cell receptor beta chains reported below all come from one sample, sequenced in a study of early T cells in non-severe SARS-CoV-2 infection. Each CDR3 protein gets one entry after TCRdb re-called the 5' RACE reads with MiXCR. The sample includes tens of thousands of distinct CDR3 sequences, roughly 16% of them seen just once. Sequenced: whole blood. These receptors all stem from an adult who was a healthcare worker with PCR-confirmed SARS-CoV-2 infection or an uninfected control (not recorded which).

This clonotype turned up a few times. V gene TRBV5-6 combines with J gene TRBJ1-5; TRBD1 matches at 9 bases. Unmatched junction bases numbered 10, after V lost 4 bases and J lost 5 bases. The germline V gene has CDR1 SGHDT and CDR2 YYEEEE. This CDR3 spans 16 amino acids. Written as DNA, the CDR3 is TGTGCCAGCAGCCCGAGGGACAGGGCGTTTGATCAGCCCCAGCATTTT. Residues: CASSPRDRAFDQPQHF.

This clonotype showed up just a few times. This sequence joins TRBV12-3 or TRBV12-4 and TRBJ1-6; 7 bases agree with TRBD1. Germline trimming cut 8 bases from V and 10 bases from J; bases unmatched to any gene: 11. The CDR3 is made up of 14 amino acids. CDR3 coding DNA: TGTGCCAGCTCTCGGGACAGCAGTTCCTCACCCCTCCACTTT. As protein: CASSRDSSSSPLHF.

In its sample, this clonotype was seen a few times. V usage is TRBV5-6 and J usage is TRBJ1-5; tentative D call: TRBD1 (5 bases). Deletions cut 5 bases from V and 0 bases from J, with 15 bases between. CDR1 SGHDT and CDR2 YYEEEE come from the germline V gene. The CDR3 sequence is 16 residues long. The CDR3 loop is CASSLWTLYSNQPQHF. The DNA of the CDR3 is TGTGCCAGCAGTTTGTGGACACTTTATAGCAATCAGCCCCAGCATTTT.

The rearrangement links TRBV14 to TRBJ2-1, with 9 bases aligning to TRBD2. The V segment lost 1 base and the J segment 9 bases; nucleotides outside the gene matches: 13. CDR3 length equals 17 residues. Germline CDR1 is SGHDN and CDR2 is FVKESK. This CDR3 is CASSQGTSVPERSEQFF. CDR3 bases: TGTGCCAGCAGCCAAGGGACTAGCGTCCCGGAACGAAGTGAGCAGTTCTTC.

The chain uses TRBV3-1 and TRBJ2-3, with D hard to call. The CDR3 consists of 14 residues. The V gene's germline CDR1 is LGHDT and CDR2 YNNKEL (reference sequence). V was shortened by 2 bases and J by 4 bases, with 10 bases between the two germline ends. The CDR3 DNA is TGTGCCAGCAGCCAACCCCCAGGTTCAGATACGCAGTATTTT. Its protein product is CASSQPPGSDTQYF.

The CDR3, as DNA: TGTGCCAGCAGCTCTCGGAATAGAAACACTGAAGCTTTCTTT. It yields the protein CASSSRNRNTEAFF. The V gene is TRBV5-5, the J gene TRBJ1-1; unclear D gene. Germline V gene lookup returns CDR1 SGHKS and CDR2 YYEKEE (reference sequence). The CDR3 is 14 residues long. V lost 3 bases and J 2 bases, leaving 11 bases between the germline ends. The entire variable domain, with the rest obtained from reference TRBV5-5 and TRBJ1-1, is as follows: DAGVTQSPTHLIKTRGQQVTLRCSPISGHKSVSWYQQVLGQGPQFIFQYYEKEERGRGNFPDRFSARQFPNYSSELNVNALLLGDSALYLCASSSRNRNTEAFFGQGTRLTVV.

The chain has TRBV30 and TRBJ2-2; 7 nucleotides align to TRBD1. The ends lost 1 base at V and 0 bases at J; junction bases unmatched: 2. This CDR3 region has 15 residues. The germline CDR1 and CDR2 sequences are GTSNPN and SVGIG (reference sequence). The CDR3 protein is CAWSATGANTGELFF. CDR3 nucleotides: TGTGCCTGGAGTGCAACAGGGGCGAACACCGGGGAGCTGTTTTTT.

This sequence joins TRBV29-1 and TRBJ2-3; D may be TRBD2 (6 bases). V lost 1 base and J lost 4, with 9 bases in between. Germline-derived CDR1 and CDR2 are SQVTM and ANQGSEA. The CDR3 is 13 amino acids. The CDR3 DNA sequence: TGCAGCGTTGAAGTACTAGCCCCAGATACGCAGTATTTT. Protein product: CSVEVLAPDTQYF.

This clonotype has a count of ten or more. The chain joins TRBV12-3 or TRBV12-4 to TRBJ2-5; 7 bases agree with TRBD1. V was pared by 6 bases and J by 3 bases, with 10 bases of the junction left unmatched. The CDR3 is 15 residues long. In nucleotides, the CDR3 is TGTGCCAGCAGCCGACAGGGCACCCCGAAAGAGACCCAGTACTTC. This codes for CASSRQGTPKETQYF.

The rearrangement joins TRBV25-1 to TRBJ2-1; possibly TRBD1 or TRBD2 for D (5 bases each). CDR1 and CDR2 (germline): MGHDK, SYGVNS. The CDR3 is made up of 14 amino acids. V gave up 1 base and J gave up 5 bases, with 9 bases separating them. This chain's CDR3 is CASSESGGDNEQFF. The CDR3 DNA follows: TGTGCCAGCAGTGAATCTGGGGGAGACAATGAGCAGTTCTTC.

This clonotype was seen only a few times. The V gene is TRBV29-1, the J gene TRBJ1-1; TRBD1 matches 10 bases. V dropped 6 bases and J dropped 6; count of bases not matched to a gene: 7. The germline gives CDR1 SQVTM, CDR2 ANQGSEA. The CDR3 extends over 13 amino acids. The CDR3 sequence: CSVGGQGRPEAFF. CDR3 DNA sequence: TGCAGCGTGGGGGGACAGGGGAGGCCTGAAGCTTTCTTT.